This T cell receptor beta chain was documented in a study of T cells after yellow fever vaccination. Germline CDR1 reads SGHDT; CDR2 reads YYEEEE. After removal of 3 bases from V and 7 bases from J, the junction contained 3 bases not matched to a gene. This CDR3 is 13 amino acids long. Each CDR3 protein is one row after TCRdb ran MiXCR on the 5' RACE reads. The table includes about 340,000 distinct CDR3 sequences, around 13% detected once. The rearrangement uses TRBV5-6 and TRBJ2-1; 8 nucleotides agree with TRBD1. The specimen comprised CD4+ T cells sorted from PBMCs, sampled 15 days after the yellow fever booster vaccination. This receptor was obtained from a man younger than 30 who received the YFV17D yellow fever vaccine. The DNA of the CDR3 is TGTGCCAGCAGCTCTCAGGGGGCGAATGAGCAGTTCTTC. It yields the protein CASSSQGANEQFF.